The text below deals with one T cell receptor (beta chain). Its antigen is not yet known. Base qualities are not recorded, but no much larger clone differs from it by a single base. The immunoSEQ Assay, a bias-controlled multiplex PCR, was used to amplify TCRbeta CDR3 regions from genomic DNA. In the paper's pipeline: The number of nucleated cells in each sample was estimated from the amplification of reference gene primers within the assay. Sequence reads were collapsed and filtered to measure the absolute abundance of every unique TCRbeta CDR3 rearrangement. For each sample, productive Simpson clonality was calculated as the square root of Simpson's diversity index across productive rearrangements. What TCRdb holds here is the immuneACCESS table cut down to in-frame rearrangements. Part of the clones is not present; checked against another copy, under half of the missing clones reflect an unresolved V gene, and the others are unexplained. The V and J calls and the clone size are those of that table, but D and trimming were determined from the DNA. The sample table contains 50,000 to 70,000 clones; only one count was recorded for around 87% of them. About 7.4% of the sample is taken by the ten largest.

The germline V gene provides CDR1 SGHNT and CDR2 YENEEA. There are 16 amino acids in the CDR3, from cysteine to phenylalanine inclusive. Of the read, only the CDR3 DNA is kept; its 48 bases are in frame from base 1. The germline ends are 14 bases apart after V is trimmed by 2 bases and J by 6 bases. Whole blood was collected in K2EDTA tubes by collaborating institutions according to the institutions' own protocols. For TCRbeta analysis, collaborator samples were shipped as frozen whole blood, as isolated PBMCs, or as DNA extracted from either sample type. This specimen belongs to a study of blood T cell repertoires in COVID-19 (dated by TCRdb to about 2020). The study in broad terms: The collaborator samples originated in the United States, Italy and Spain and spanned the acute and convalescent phases of COVID-19. The samples were drawn from the first 160 participants of the ongoing ImmuneRACE study and from more than 1,000 subjects provided by 6 global collaborators. A freely available public database, intended as a resource for researchers studying the immune response to SARS-CoV-2, is where the repertoires were released. The prospective study material was composed of cDNA or gDNA derived from T cells, B-cell-depleted T cells, or PBMCs. Sample metadata almost always included a de-identified subject ID, COVID-19 status, age in years and sex. Where HLA class I and class II types were available, the types were taken from metadata supplied by the sample provider, not from assay-based typing. The dataset comprised deeply sampled blood TCRbeta repertoires from subjects exposed to, actively infected with, or recovered from COVID-19.

Overall study outcomes, separate from this receptor: Clinical and demographic metadata were provided uncurated, with the amount varying by source and participant.

Sequenced material: peripheral blood. This receptor was taken from a human donor with active COVID-19. The donor label of this sample is uncertain. The chain is made from TRBV11-3 and TRBJ1-6, and perhaps TRBD1 as D gene, on 6 matching bases. The CDR3 loop reads CASSLWGRGGNSPLHF. Read as DNA, the sequence is TGTGCCAGCAGCTTATGGGGAAGGGGGGGTAATTCACCCCTCCACTTT.